These T cell receptor beta chains were read from a single sample in a study of response to subunit inactivated influenza vaccine. TCRdb reprocessed the RT-PCR reads via MiXCR and lists one record per CDR3 protein. The data contain about half a million distinct CDR3 sequences, about 7.6% of them singletons. The starting material was PBMCs from blood, obtained less than 30 months after vaccination. All receptors derive from a man between 50 and 69 years old who received an inactivated influenza vaccine. Each CDR3 is given with its conserved first and last residue. The D gene is left open where the match is weak. Rows may omit the clone size; those that give it use once, few, many or a size class.

cdr3_nt: TGTGCCAGCAGTTACTCCCGACTGAGCACAGATACGCAGTATTTT
cdr3_aa: CASSYSRLSTDTQYF
v_call: TRBV6-5
j_call: TRBJ2-3
clone_size: few
d_call: .

cdr3_nt: TGCAGTGCTAGCAAAGCGTCGGACCCGGGACTAGCGGGGGCCTACGAGCAGTACTTC
cdr3_aa: CSASKASDPGLAGAYEQYF
v_call: TRBV20-1
j_call: TRBJ2-7
clone_size: few
d_call: TRBD2

cdr3_nt: TGTGCCAGCAGTGAAGGGCGCTCCGGAAATAGCAATCAGCCCCAGCATTTT
cdr3_aa: CASSEGRSGNSNQPQHF
v_call: TRBV2
j_call: TRBJ1-5
clone_size: few
d_call: .

cdr3_nt: TGCAGTGCTAGAAACCTGCGGCTCCGGGACAGGGTCCACGAGCAGTACTTC
cdr3_aa: CSARNLRLRDRVHEQYF
v_call: TRBV20-1
j_call: TRBJ2-7
clone_size: few
d_call: TRBD1

cdr3_nt: TGCAGTGCTAGAGATGGGGACAGGGTTACGGAGACCCAGTACTTC
cdr3_aa: CSARDGDRVTETQYF
v_call: TRBV20-1
j_call: TRBJ2-5
clone_size: few
d_call: TRBD1

cdr3_nt: TGTGCCAGCAGTTACTCAAAACGACTAGCGGGATGGGACTACGAGCAGTACTTC
cdr3_aa: CASSYSKRLAGWDYEQYF
v_call: TRBV6-2/TRBV6-3
j_call: TRBJ2-7
clone_size: many
d_call: TRBD2

cdr3_nt: TGCAGTGCTAGTCGGTTCGGACAGGCGGTTGGGGATGAGCAGTTCTTC
cdr3_aa: CSASRFGQAVGDEQFF
v_call: TRBV20-1
j_call: TRBJ2-1
clone_size: .
d_call: TRBD1

cdr3_nt: TGTGCCAGCAGCCTTAGCGGGAGCTCAGATACGCAGTATTTT
cdr3_aa: CASSLSGSSDTQYF
v_call: TRBV7-2
j_call: TRBJ2-3
clone_size: few
d_call: TRBD2

cdr3_nt: TGTGCCAGCAGCCGCCATACGACAGGGAACACTGAAGCTTTCTTT
cdr3_aa: CASSRHTTGNTEAFF
v_call: TRBV6-2/TRBV6-3
j_call: TRBJ1-1
clone_size: many
d_call: .

cdr3_nt: TGTGCCAGCAGCTTCCTCCGGGTGAACACTGAAGCTTTCTTT
cdr3_aa: CASSFLRVNTEAFF
v_call: TRBV7-2
j_call: TRBJ1-1
clone_size: .
d_call: .

cdr3_nt: TGTGCCAGCATGGAGGGGGTAGAAGGAAAACTGTTTTTT
cdr3_aa: CASMEGVEGKLFF
v_call: TRBV28
j_call: TRBJ1-4
clone_size: many
d_call: .

cdr3_nt: TGTGCCAGCCACCTTCTCAATGAAGCTTTCTTT
cdr3_aa: CASHLLNEAFF
v_call: TRBV5-6
j_call: TRBJ1-1
clone_size: few
d_call: .

cdr3_nt: TGTGCCAGCAGACGGACCTTCGGGTACGGCAATGAGCAGTTCTTC
cdr3_aa: CASRRTFGYGNEQFF
v_call: TRBV6-1
j_call: TRBJ2-1
clone_size: few
d_call: .

cdr3_nt: TGTGCCAGCACCCTACGCAGCGGGAGGGCGTCTAGGGAGCAGTTCTTC
cdr3_aa: CASTLRSGRASREQFF
v_call: TRBV28
j_call: TRBJ2-1
clone_size: few
d_call: TRBD2

cdr3_nt: TGTGCCTGGAGTACCCCCATGGGGGACCTTGGAGAGACCCAGTACTTC
cdr3_aa: CAWSTPMGDLGETQYF
v_call: TRBV30
j_call: TRBJ2-5
clone_size: .
d_call: .

cdr3_nt: TGCGCCAGCAGCCGGCAAGGCTTAACTAGCGGGAGTTGGGAAGATACGCAGTATTTT
cdr3_aa: CASSRQGLTSGSWEDTQYF
v_call: TRBV4-3
j_call: TRBJ2-3
clone_size: .
d_call: TRBD2

cdr3_nt: TGCGCCAGCAGCCAAGCCACCGGGACGCAAGGGAACATTCAGTACTTC
cdr3_aa: CASSQATGTQGNIQYF
v_call: TRBV4-3
j_call: TRBJ2-4
clone_size: .
d_call: .

cdr3_nt: TGTGCCAGCAGCTTCCTAGCGGGTCTAGCCAAAAACATTCAGTACTTC
cdr3_aa: CASSFLAGLAKNIQYF
v_call: TRBV7-9
j_call: TRBJ2-4
clone_size: many
d_call: TRBD2

cdr3_nt: TGTGCCAGCAGGACAGGGGGGCAAGCCGGGGAGCTGTTTTTT
cdr3_aa: CASRTGGQAGELFF
v_call: TRBV6-1
j_call: TRBJ2-2
clone_size: many
d_call: TRBD1

cdr3_nt: TGTGCCAGCAGCAACATCGACACCTACGAGCAGTACTTC
cdr3_aa: CASSNIDTYEQYF
v_call: TRBV21-1
j_call: TRBJ2-7
clone_size: many
d_call: .

cdr3_nt: TGTGCCTCCTGGGGGGGGAGCTCCTACAATGAGCAGTTCTTC
cdr3_aa: CASWGGSSYNEQFF
v_call: TRBV12-3/TRBV12-4
j_call: TRBJ2-1
clone_size: .
d_call: TRBD2

cdr3_nt: TGTGCCAGCAGCCCTACCCCGGGACTAGCGGGCGGCACAGATACGCAGTATTTT
cdr3_aa: CASSPTPGLAGGTDTQYF
v_call: TRBV3-1
j_call: TRBJ2-3
clone_size: many
d_call: TRBD2

cdr3_nt: TGTGCCAGCAGCCAAGACGGGCTCACAGATACGCAGTATTTT
cdr3_aa: CASSQDGLTDTQYF
v_call: TRBV4-2
j_call: TRBJ2-3
clone_size: many
d_call: .

cdr3_nt: TGTGCCATCAGTGAAGTTTGGACTAGCGGGAAAAACACAGATACGCAGTATTTT
cdr3_aa: CAISEVWTSGKNTDTQYF
v_call: TRBV10-3
j_call: TRBJ2-3
clone_size: .
d_call: TRBD2

cdr3_nt: TGTGCCAGCAGTTACTCGAGACCTAGCGGGACGTACGAGCAGTACTTC
cdr3_aa: CASSYSRPSGTYEQYF
v_call: TRBV6-2/TRBV6-3
j_call: TRBJ2-7
clone_size: few
d_call: TRBD2

cdr3_nt: TGCAGTGCTAGAGTTGACAGGGGGACAGATACGCAGTATTTT
cdr3_aa: CSARVDRGTDTQYF
v_call: TRBV20-1
j_call: TRBJ2-3
clone_size: many
d_call: TRBD1

cdr3_nt: TGTGCCAGCAGCCTAGGGCCAGGGGATCCCTACGAGCAGTACTTC
cdr3_aa: CASSLGPGDPYEQYF
v_call: TRBV6-1
j_call: TRBJ2-7
clone_size: few
d_call: .

cdr3_nt: TGTGCCAGCAGTTTTGGGACAGGGAAAACTAATGAAAAACTGTTTTTT
cdr3_aa: CASSFGTGKTNEKLFF
v_call: TRBV12-3/TRBV12-4
j_call: TRBJ1-4
clone_size: .
d_call: TRBD1

cdr3_nt: TGTGCCAGCAGACTCGGACAGGGGGCCAACACCGGGGAGCTGTTTTTT
cdr3_aa: CASRLGQGANTGELFF
v_call: TRBV28
j_call: TRBJ2-2
clone_size: .
d_call: TRBD1

cdr3_nt: TGTGCCACGGGACCCCTCAGTAGCTCTGGGGCCAACGTCCTGACTTTC
cdr3_aa: CATGPLSSSGANVLTF
v_call: TRBV6-1
j_call: TRBJ2-6
clone_size: few
d_call: .

cdr3_nt: TGCGCCAGCAGCCAAGATATTTTCGGAGGGGAGGACGAGCAGTACTTC
cdr3_aa: CASSQDIFGGEDEQYF
v_call: TRBV4-1
j_call: TRBJ2-7
clone_size: few
d_call: .

cdr3_nt: TGCAGTGCTCTTGGCCGACTAGCGGGAGTTAACGAGCAGTACTTC
cdr3_aa: CSALGRLAGVNEQYF
v_call: TRBV20-1
j_call: TRBJ2-7
clone_size: few
d_call: TRBD2

cdr3_nt: TGCAGTGCTAGACAGGAAGGGACCCAGTACTTC
cdr3_aa: CSARQEGTQYF
v_call: TRBV20-1
j_call: TRBJ2-5
clone_size: .
d_call: .

cdr3_nt: TGTGCCAGCAAAGGAAGGAAGGCAGAGACCCAGTACTTC
cdr3_aa: CASKGRKAETQYF
v_call: TRBV28
j_call: TRBJ2-5
clone_size: .
d_call: .

cdr3_nt: TGCAGTGCCAGGACAGGGGTTTTAACTGAAGCTTTCTTT
cdr3_aa: CSARTGVLTEAFF
v_call: TRBV20-1
j_call: TRBJ1-1
clone_size: .
d_call: TRBD1

cdr3_nt: TGTGCCACCAGCCGAAGACTAGCGGGGGGTTTTGGCGAGACCCAGTACTTC
cdr3_aa: CATSRRLAGGFGETQYF
v_call: TRBV15
j_call: TRBJ2-5
clone_size: .
d_call: TRBD2

cdr3_nt: TGTGCCAGCAGCTTAGCTTCCCGACAGGGGGCGGGAGAGCAGTACTTC
cdr3_aa: CASSLASRQGAGEQYF
v_call: TRBV7-2
j_call: TRBJ2-7
clone_size: few
d_call: TRBD1

cdr3_nt: TGTGCCAGCACCTCGCACGGGGCCGGGTCTGGGGCCAACGTCCTGACTTTC
cdr3_aa: CASTSHGAGSGANVLTF
v_call: TRBV12-3/TRBV12-4
j_call: TRBJ2-6
clone_size: .
d_call: .

cdr3_nt: TGTGCCAGCAGCCTTATGGGCGGGGGTAGCACAGATACGCAGTATTTT
cdr3_aa: CASSLMGGGSTDTQYF
v_call: TRBV7-2
j_call: TRBJ2-3
clone_size: many
d_call: TRBD2

cdr3_nt: TGTGCCAGCAGTTTACTAGCGGGAGCCGCAGATACGCAGTATTTT
cdr3_aa: CASSLLAGAADTQYF
v_call: TRBV28
j_call: TRBJ2-3
clone_size: few
d_call: TRBD2

cdr3_nt: TGTGCCAGCGGGGACAGTGCCTATGGCTACACCTTC
cdr3_aa: CASGDSAYGYTF
v_call: TRBV28
j_call: TRBJ1-2
clone_size: few
d_call: TRBD1

cdr3_nt: TGTGCCAGCACCTCAACCCCCGACGGAGCCAAAAACATTCAGTACTTC
cdr3_aa: CASTSTPDGAKNIQYF
v_call: TRBV12-3/TRBV12-4
j_call: TRBJ2-4
clone_size: .
d_call: .

cdr3_nt: TGTGCCAGCAGCCAAGATCTGCAGGGGTCCTACGAGCAGTACTTC
cdr3_aa: CASSQDLQGSYEQYF
v_call: TRBV3-1
j_call: TRBJ2-7
clone_size: few
d_call: .

cdr3_nt: TGCGCCAGCAGCCAACCCCGGACTAGCAGGACGCTCACTGAGCAGTTCTTC
cdr3_aa: CASSQPRTSRTLTEQFF
v_call: TRBV4-1
j_call: TRBJ2-1
clone_size: .
d_call: TRBD2

cdr3_nt: TGTGCCAGCAGCCAGAGCGGAAGCACAGATACGCAGTATTTT
cdr3_aa: CASSQSGSTDTQYF
v_call: TRBV5-4
j_call: TRBJ2-3
clone_size: .
d_call: .

cdr3_nt: TGTGCCAGCAGTGTAAGTAAGGGCAATCAGCCCCAGCATTTT
cdr3_aa: CASSVSKGNQPQHF
v_call: TRBV2
j_call: TRBJ1-5
clone_size: few
d_call: .

cdr3_nt: TGTGCCAGCAGCCAAGGGGCCAACCACATGGAGACCCAGTACTTC
cdr3_aa: CASSQGANHMETQYF
v_call: TRBV3-1
j_call: TRBJ2-5
clone_size: .
d_call: .

cdr3_nt: TGCAGTGCTGCCCGGACAGTGAACACCGGGGAGCTGTTTTTT
cdr3_aa: CSAARTVNTGELFF
v_call: TRBV20-1
j_call: TRBJ2-2
clone_size: few
d_call: .

cdr3_nt: TGCAGTGCTAGAGATAGCGGGGGTCCTAGCGAGACCCAGTACTTC
cdr3_aa: CSARDSGGPSETQYF
v_call: TRBV20-1
j_call: TRBJ2-5
clone_size: few
d_call: TRBD2

cdr3_nt: TGTGCCAGCAGCTCAAATCCCGGGGTGGGCACTGAAGCTTTCTTT
cdr3_aa: CASSSNPGVGTEAFF
v_call: TRBV6-1
j_call: TRBJ1-1
clone_size: few
d_call: .

cdr3_nt: TGTGCCAGCAGACTTACCGGGCAGGGAGGGACTGAAGCTTTCTTT
cdr3_aa: CASRLTGQGGTEAFF
v_call: TRBV28
j_call: TRBJ1-1
clone_size: .
d_call: .

cdr3_nt: TGTGCCAGCAGTGATGGAAGTGCCGGGGAGCTGTTTTTT
cdr3_aa: CASSDGSAGELFF
v_call: TRBV25-1
j_call: TRBJ2-2
clone_size: few
d_call: .

cdr3_nt: TGTGCCAGCAGTTTAGGTTGGCAGGGGGCCCACGAGCAGTACTTC
cdr3_aa: CASSLGWQGAHEQYF
v_call: TRBV12-3/TRBV12-4
j_call: TRBJ2-7
clone_size: many
d_call: TRBD1

cdr3_nt: TGTGCCAGCAGCCAAGGTGGAGGCACACTCAGCAATCAGCCCCAGCATTTT
cdr3_aa: CASSQGGGTLSNQPQHF
v_call: TRBV3-1
j_call: TRBJ1-5
clone_size: .
d_call: .

cdr3_nt: TGTGCCATCAGTGAGTTGGGGGCAGAAGGGTTGAGAGCTAACTATGGCTACACCTTC
cdr3_aa: CAISELGAEGLRANYGYTF
v_call: TRBV10-3
j_call: TRBJ1-2
clone_size: many
d_call: .